Following are 20 T cell receptor beta chains from one sample sequenced in a study of blood T cell repertoires in COVID-19. Some clones are missing from TCRdb's copy, which holds only in-frame ones; the method was immunoSEQ multiplex PCR. The profile covers 200,000 to 250,000 clones, with approximately 87% appearing a single time and 3.1% taken by the ten largest. The sample consisted of PBMCs or T cells enriched from blood (not recorded which). The receptors were gathered from a woman aged 50 to 60 in a cohort exposed to, infected with or recovered from COVID-19 (not recorded which).

The V and J genes are TRBV5-1 and TRBJ2-3; TRBD2 agrees at 7 bases. V shed 4 bases, J shed 5 bases, and the junction held 7 bases outside the gene matches. The germline gives CDR1 SGHRS, CDR2 YFSETQ. The length of the CDR3 is 14 residues. CDR3 bases: TGCGCCAGCAGCCTCGGGAGGCAGGGAGATACGCAGTATTTT. Its translation: CASSLGRQGDTQYF.

The rearrangement links TRBV5-6 to TRBJ2-7; the D is unclear. This CDR3 spans 14 amino acids. V lost 4 bases, J lost 3 bases, and 14 bases lay in between. Germline V gene sequence: CDR1 SGHDT, CDR2 YYEEEE. CDR3 in DNA: TGTGCCAGCAGCCCCAATCTCAGATACTACGAGCAGTACTTC. This encodes CASSPNLRYYEQYF.

The chain carries TRBV5-5 and TRBJ2-5; 10 positions agree with TRBD1. Germline V gene data show CDR1 as SGHKS and CDR2 as YYEKEE (reference sequence). Losses at the gene ends were 4 bases for V and 6 bases for J; bases not matched to a gene: 6. This CDR3 is built from 14 residues. CDR3 sequence: CASSRTGGQQTQYF. The DNA of the CDR3 is TGTGCCAGCAGCAGGACAGGGGGGCAACAGACCCAGTACTTC.

The CDR3 DNA sequence: TGTGCCAGCAGCTTAAGGGGAAGGGGGCCCACTGAAGCTTTCTTT. Residues: CASSLRGRGPTEAFF. The chain employs TRBV7-3 and TRBJ1-1; 7 nucleotides match TRBD1. Germline CDR1 and CDR2: SGHTA and FQGTGA. The CDR3 is 15 amino acids. The J segment lost 4 bases and the V segment lost 1 base, leaving 6 bases of the junction unmatched.

V and J are TRBV7-8 and TRBJ2-6, with a weak D call TRBD2 (5 bases). V lost 0 bases and J lost 0, with 12 bases in between. The CDR3 extends over 18 amino acids. Germline CDR1 SGHVS, CDR2 FQNEAQ. The CDR3 reads CASSLAPGRPSGANVLTF. Written as DNA, the CDR3 is TGTGCCAGCAGCTTAGCTCCGGGGAGACCCTCTGGGGCCAACGTCCTGACTTTC.

The chain couples TRBV19 to TRBJ1-5; 8 bases match TRBD1. Looked up from germline, CDR1 is LNHDA and CDR2 is SQIVND (reference sequence). V trimming: 3 bases; J trimming: 0 bases; junction bases outside the gene matches: 10. CDR3 length equals 18 residues. The CDR3 nucleotides are TGTGCCAGTAGTATCCAGGGGGCAAGTGGTTATAGCAATCAGCCCCAGCATTTT. Translating gives CASSIQGASGYSNQPQHF.

V is TRBV30 and J is TRBJ1-3; D unclear. CDR1 GTSNPN and CDR2 SVGIG come from the germline V gene (reference sequence). CDR3 length: 15 amino acids. Trimming cost V 4 bases and J 0 bases, with 13 bases left between them. The CDR3 protein is CAWMAGSLSGNTIYF. In DNA form, the CDR3 reads TGTGCCTGGATGGCGGGATCCCTCTCTGGAAACACCATATATTTT.

This chain uses TRBV7-2 with TRBJ2-3; 9 bases fit TRBD2. CDR1 and CDR2 (germline): SGHTA, FQGNSA. The CDR3 has 19 amino acids. V gave up 5 bases and J gave up 5 bases; unmatched junction bases: 20. CDR3 DNA: TGTGCCAGCAGCCCCAGATTTCGGCGGGGGGGGGCCCGGGTAGATACGCAGTATTTT. It translates to CASSPRFRRGGARVDTQYF.

The DNA for the CDR3 is TGTGCCAGCAGCTTTACAGGGGCAGAGACCCAGTACTTC. It yields the protein CASSFTGAETQYF. V gene TRBV7-2 combines with J gene TRBJ2-5; TRBD1 agrees at 7 bases. Germline CDR1 reads SGHTA; CDR2 reads FQGNSA. V trimming: 3 bases; J trimming: 4 bases; junction bases outside the gene matches: 2. This CDR3 is built from 13 residues.

V usage is TRBV5-1 and J usage is TRBJ1-1, with 7 bases fitting TRBD1. CDR3 length equals 15 residues. From germline, CDR1 is SGHRS and CDR2 YFSETQ. The junction had 7 bases not matched to a gene; V was cut back by 2 bases and J by 3 bases. As DNA, the CDR3 is TGCGCCAGCAGCTTACGGGACAGCGGAGACACTGAAGCTTTCTTT. The encoded protein is CASSLRDSGDTEAFF.

In its sample, this clone was seen once. The chain combines TRBV18 with TRBJ1-1; perhaps TRBD1 as D (5 bases). Germline loops: CDR1 KGHSH, CDR2 LQKENI. V dropped 3 bases and J dropped 1 base, with 12 bases sitting between them. CDR3 size: 15 residues. This chain's CDR3 is CASSPGAGPNTEAFF. The CDR3 DNA reads TGTGCCAGCTCACCTGGGGCAGGTCCGAACACTGAAGCTTTCTTT.

V gene TRBV6-2 or TRBV6-3 combines with J gene TRBJ2-7; unclear D gene. Germline loops: CDR1 MNHEY, CDR2 SVGEGT. Trimming took 5 bases from V and 1 from J, leaving 6 bases between them. The CDR3 consists of 12 residues. The CDR3 nucleotides are TGTGCCAGCAGTCCACAATCCTACGAGCAGTACTTC. This gives the protein CASSPQSYEQYF.

This clone was counted once. V usage is TRBV6-2 or TRBV6-3 and J usage is TRBJ2-1, with a weak D call TRBD2 (6 bases). The CDR3 has 18 residues. Germline CDR1 MNHEY, CDR2 SVGEGT. Trimming stripped 0 bases from V and 7 bases from J, with 22 bases between. The CDR3 DNA follows: TGTGCCAGCAGTTACTCGTCCCTTGGGGCTAGCGTTCCGAATGAGCAGTTCTTC. It encodes CASSYSSLGASVPNEQFF.

The genes are TRBV6-2 or TRBV6-3 and TRBJ2-5; TRBD1 agrees at 7 bases. Trimming at V came to 6 bases and at J to 4 bases, leaving 14 bases not matched to a gene. The CDR3 loop spans 16 amino acids. The germline V gene encodes CDR1 MNHEY and CDR2 SVGEGT. In DNA, the CDR3 is TGTGCCAGCAGCCCCTTGTTAGGGGGCCAACGAGAGACCCAGTACTTC. Translating gives CASSPLLGGQRETQYF.

In its sample, this clone was seen a few times. This chain links TRBV19 with TRBJ2-3; TRBD1 agrees at 8 bases. Germline CDR1 is LNHDA and CDR2 is SQIVND (reference sequence). V was pared by 5 bases and J by 3 bases, with 7 bases of the junction left unmatched. The CDR3 has 15 amino acids. CDR3: CASSVDRGSTDTQYF. The CDR3 DNA follows: TGTGCCAGTAGTGTTGACAGGGGATCGACAGATACGCAGTATTTT.

The chain combines TRBV15 with TRBJ1-1; possible D gene TRBD1, 5 bases. There are 15 residues in the CDR3. Trimming stripped 0 bases from V and 0 bases from J, with 8 bases between. The germline V gene encodes CDR1 LNHNV and CDR2 YYDKDF (reference sequence). The CDR3 is CATSRESGMNTEAFF. The CDR3 DNA reads as TGTGCCACCAGCAGAGAATCAGGGATGAACACTGAAGCTTTCTTT.

The V and J genes are TRBV2 and TRBJ2-4, with 7 positions matching TRBD1. Germline V gene sequence: CDR1 SNHLY, CDR2 FYNNEI. The CDR3 loop spans 14 amino acids. V dropped 6 bases and J dropped 0; count of bases not matched to a gene: 2. CDR3 DNA: TGTGCCAGCAGCGACAGGGCAGCCAAAAACATTCAGTACTTC. The encoded protein is CASSDRAAKNIQYF.

This chain uses TRBV10-3 with TRBJ1-1, with D perhaps matching TRBD1 (6 bases). This CDR3 region has 13 residues. The V end was cut by 9 bases, the J end by 0 bases, with 11 bases between. Germline CDR1 and CDR2: ENHRY and SYGVKD. In DNA, the CDR3 is TGTGCCATGGCTGGACAGATGAACACTGAAGCTTTCTTT. It yields the protein CAMAGQMNTEAFF.

The chain links TRBV28 to TRBJ2-7; D ambiguous. The germline V and J ends were trimmed by 2 bases and 2 bases, with 13 bases remaining between them. The CDR3 runs 15 residues. Germline loops: CDR1 MDHEN, CDR2 SYDVKM. CDR3 sequence (DNA): TGTGCCAGCAGTTTACTCCTGCGGAGCACCTACGAGCAGTACTTC. This translates into CASSLLLRSTYEQYF.

The chain recombines TRBV19 with TRBJ1-2; D not certain. Germline V CDR1 and CDR2: LNHDA, SQIVND (reference sequence). V lost 3 bases, J lost 2 bases, and 10 bases lay in between. This CDR3 has 14 amino acids. CDR3: CASSIKPRNYGYTF. In DNA form, the CDR3 reads TGTGCCAGTAGTATTAAGCCTAGGAACTATGGCTACACCTTC.